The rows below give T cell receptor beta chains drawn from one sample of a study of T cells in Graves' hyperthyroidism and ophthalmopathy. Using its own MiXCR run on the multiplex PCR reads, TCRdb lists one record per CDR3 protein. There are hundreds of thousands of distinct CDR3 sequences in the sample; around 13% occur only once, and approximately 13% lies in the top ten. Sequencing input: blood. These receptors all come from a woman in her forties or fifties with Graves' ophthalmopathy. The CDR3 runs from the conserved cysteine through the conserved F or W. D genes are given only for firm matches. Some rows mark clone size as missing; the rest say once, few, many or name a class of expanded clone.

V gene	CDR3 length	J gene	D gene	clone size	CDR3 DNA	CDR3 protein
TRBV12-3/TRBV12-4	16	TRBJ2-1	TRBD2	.	TGTGCCAGCAGTGGGGGACTAGCGGGAGTTGTAGATGAGCAGTTCTTC	CASSGGLAGVVDEQFF
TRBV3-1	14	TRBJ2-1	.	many	TGTGCCAGCAGCCCTAGCTCTAGCTTCAATGAGCAGTTCTTC	CASSPSSSFNEQFF
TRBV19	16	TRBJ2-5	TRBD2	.	TGTGCCAGTAGTAAAGTAGCGGGAGGGCCGACGGAGACCCAGCACTTC	CASSKVAGGPTETQHF
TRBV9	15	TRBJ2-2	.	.	TGTGCCAGCAGCGCGATGGCCGGGTACACCGGGGAGCTGTTTTTT	CASSAMAGYTGELFF
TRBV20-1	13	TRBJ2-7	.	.	TGCAGTGCTAGAAGGCAGGGGCCTCGGGAGCAGTACTTC	CSARRQGPREQYF
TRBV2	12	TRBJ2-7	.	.	TGTGCCAGCATCCTGGACCGGGGAGAGCAGTACTTC	CASILDRGEQYF
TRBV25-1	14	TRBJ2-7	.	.	TGTGCCAGCAGTGACTCGGGGCACTCCTACGAGCAGTACTTC	CASSDSGHSYEQYF
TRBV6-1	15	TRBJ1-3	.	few	TGTGCCAGCAGGGGCCAGATCAGCCCTGGAAACACCATATATTTT	CASRGQISPGNTIYF
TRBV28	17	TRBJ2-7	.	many	TGTGCCAGCAGTTACCCCTCGACAGGTCCCAGCTCCTACGAGCAGTACTTC	CASSYPSTGPSSYEQYF
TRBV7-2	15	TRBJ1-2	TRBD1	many	TGTGCCAGCAGCTTAGAGGGCAGGGGGGAATATGGCTACACCTTC	CASSLEGRGEYGYTF
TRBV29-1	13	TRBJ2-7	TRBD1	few	TGCAGCGTCCATGGGACAGGGGACTACGAGCAGTACTTC	CSVHGTGDYEQYF
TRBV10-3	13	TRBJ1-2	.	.	TGTGCCATCATGGGCGGGGCAGGGTATGGCTACACCTTC	CAIMGGAGYGYTF
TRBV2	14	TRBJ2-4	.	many	TGTGCCAGCACCGGAGATATAGCCAAAAACATTCAGTACTTC	CASTGDIAKNIQYF
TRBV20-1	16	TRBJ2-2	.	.	TGCAGTGCTACCAAAGACGGGACTTCGAACACCGGGGAGCTGTTTTTT	CSATKDGTSNTGELFF
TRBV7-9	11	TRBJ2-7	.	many	TGTGCCAGCAGCCCCAATTCTCAGCAGTACTTC	CASSPNSQQYF
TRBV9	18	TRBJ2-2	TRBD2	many	TGTGCCAGCGCCGGAACTAGCGGGTCCGCGAGGAACACCGGGGAGCTGTTTTTT	CASAGTSGSARNTGELFF
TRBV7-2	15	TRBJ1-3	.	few	TGTGCCAGCAGCTTAGGCAGGGTTTACGGAAACACCATATATTTT	CASSLGRVYGNTIYF
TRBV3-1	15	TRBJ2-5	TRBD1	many	TGTGCCAGCAGCCAAGGGACAGGGGGCTTGGAGACCCAGTACTTC	CASSQGTGGLETQYF
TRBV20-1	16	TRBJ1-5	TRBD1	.	TGCAGTGCGCCCGGGACAGGGGGAAGAGGCAATCAGCCCCAGCATTTT	CSAPGTGGRGNQPQHF
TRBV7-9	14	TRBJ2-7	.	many	TGTGCCAGCAGCTTACGGGACGGCACCTACGAGCAGTACTTC	CASSLRDGTYEQYF
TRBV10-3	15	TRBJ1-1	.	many	TGTGCCATCAGCGAACCGGGCCTCATGAACACTGAAGCTTTCTTT	CAISEPGLMNTEAFF
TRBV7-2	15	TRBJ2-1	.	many	TGTGCCAGCAGCTTAATGGTCAGAGTTTACAATGAGCAGTTCTTC	CASSLMVRVYNEQFF
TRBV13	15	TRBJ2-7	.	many	TGTGCCAGCAGCCCGAACCTAGACAACTCCTACGAGCAGTACTTC	CASSPNLDNSYEQYF
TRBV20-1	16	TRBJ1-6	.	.	TGCAGTGCTAGAGATCTAATGGGACCTAATAATTCACCCCTCCACTTT	CSARDLMGPNNSPLHF
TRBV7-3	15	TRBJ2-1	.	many	TGTGCCAGCAGCTTAGCGGGACAATCCTACAATGAGCAGTTCTTC	CASSLAGQSYNEQFF
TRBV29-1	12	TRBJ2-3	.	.	TGCAGCGTCGGGACTTCCACAGATACGCAGTATTTT	CSVGTSTDTQYF
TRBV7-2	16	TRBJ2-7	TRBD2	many	TGTGCCAGCAGCCCCCGGACTAGCGGATACTCCTACGAGCAGTACTTC	CASSPRTSGYSYEQYF
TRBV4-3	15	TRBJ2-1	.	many	TGCGCCAGCAGCCAAGTGAGGCCAGGTTTGAATGAGCAGTTCTTC	CASSQVRPGLNEQFF
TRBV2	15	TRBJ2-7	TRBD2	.	TGTGCCAGCATCTTGAATAGCGGGTCCCTAGGAGAGCAGTACTTC	CASILNSGSLGEQYF
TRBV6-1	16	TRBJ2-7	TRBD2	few	TGTGCCAGCAGTGAAGCGCTTGTAGCGGGAGTGTACGAGCAGTACTTC	CASSEALVAGVYEQYF
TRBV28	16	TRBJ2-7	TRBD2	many	TGTGCCAGCAGTCAAGGGACTAGCGGAGACTCCTACGAGCAGTACTTC	CASSQGTSGDSYEQYF
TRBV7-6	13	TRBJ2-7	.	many	TGTGCCAGCAGCTCCGCGGGGCAGTACGAGCAGTACTTC	CASSSAGQYEQYF
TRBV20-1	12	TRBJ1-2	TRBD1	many	TGCAGTGCAATACAGGGGCGGTATGGCTACACCTTC	CSAIQGRYGYTF
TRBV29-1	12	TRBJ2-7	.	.	TGCAGCATTGAATTAGGGGGCTACGAGCAGTACTTC	CSIELGGYEQYF
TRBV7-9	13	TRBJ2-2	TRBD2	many	TGTGCCAGCAGCTCGACTAGCGCCGGGGAGCTGTTTTTT	CASSSTSAGELFF
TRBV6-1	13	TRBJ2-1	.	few	TGTGCCAGCAGTAAGAGGACAGACAATGAGCAGTTCTTC	CASSKRTDNEQFF
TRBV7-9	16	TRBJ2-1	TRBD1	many	TGTGCCAGCAGCTTGGGGGACAGCCCTAGTAGCAATGAGCAGTTCTTC	CASSLGDSPSSNEQFF
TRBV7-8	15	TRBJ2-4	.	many	TGTGCCAGCAGCTTAGTGGGTTCACCCCCCGACATTCAGTACTTC	CASSLVGSPPDIQYF
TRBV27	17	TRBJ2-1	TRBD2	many	TGTGCCAGCAGTCCGCATTCACTAGCGGATCATAACAATGAGCAGTTCTTC	CASSPHSLADHNNEQFF
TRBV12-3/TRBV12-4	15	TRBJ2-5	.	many	TGTGCCAGCAGTTTAGGGCGGAGCGGCCAAGAGACCCAGTACTTC	CASSLGRSGQETQYF
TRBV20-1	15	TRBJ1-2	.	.	TGCAGTGCTCGTGCTGTCGGGGGGACTAACTATGGCTACACCTTC	CSARAVGGTNYGYTF
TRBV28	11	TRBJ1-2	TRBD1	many	TGTGCCAGCAGTCAACAGGGGGGGTACACCTTC	CASSQQGGYTF
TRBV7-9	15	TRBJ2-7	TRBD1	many	TGTGCCAGCAGCTCCCCACAGGGGGCCGGGGGGGAGCAGTACTTC	CASSSPQGAGGEQYF
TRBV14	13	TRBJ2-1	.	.	TGTGCCAGCAGCCAAGAGCGGGGAGCCGAGCAGTTCTTC	CASSQERGAEQFF
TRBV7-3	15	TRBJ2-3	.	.	TGTGCCAGCAGCTTCTTCGCAGTAACCACAGATACGCAGTATTTT	CASSFFAVTTDTQYF